This T cell receptor (beta chain) was captured in a study of blood T cell repertoires in COVID-19. The wider study: Samples representing acute and convalescent COVID-19 were sourced from the United States, Italy and Spain. Sample material is recorded as cDNA or gDNA derived from T cells, B-cell-depleted T cells, or PBMCs.

Per the authors' pipeline: Quantification of nucleated cells was approximated via reference gene primer amplification. This table comes from immunoSEQ multiplex PCR, and its TCRdb copy is limited to in-frame clones, with some not included. V and J calls and clone size follow that table, whereas D and trimming were derived from the DNA. The sample has 300,000 to 450,000 clones; more than 75% are singletons. Germline values: CDR1 SGHTS, CDR2 YDEGEE. V dropped 0 bases and J dropped 7; count of bases not matched to a gene: 1. The CDR3 contains 15 residues. The sequenced material came from PBMCs or T cells enriched from blood (not recorded which). This rearrangement joins TRBV5-8 to TRBJ2-1; 13 bases map to TRBD2. This clonotype originated in a man in his forties or fifties in a cohort exposed to, infected with or recovered from COVID-19 (not recorded which). CDR3 amino acids: CASSLGTSGRNEQFF. CDR3 DNA sequence: TGTGCCAGCAGCTTGGGGACTAGCGGGAGAAATGAGCAGTTCTTC.